This record looks at one T cell receptor beta chain sequence and its context. Its specificity is not known. TCR beta CDR3 region amplification was performed from RNA transcripts. During a first-round RT-PCR of the TCR CDR3, the HTBI primer set was used. TCRdb independently ran MiXCR on the multiplex PCR reads; one entry per CDR3 protein. This table has some 300,000 distinct CDR3 sequences, roughly 19% appearing once. This entry belongs to a study of T cells in Graves' hyperthyroidism and ophthalmopathy. Study outcomes and limitations: In validation, the model predicted ophthalmopathy. These predictions came a median approximately 5.9 months before onset. Blood samples included most of the expanded thyroid clonotypes exceeding 0.001.

V was trimmed by 3 bases and J by 6 bases, leaving 16 bases between them. The CDR3 consists of 15 residues. Germline CDR1 reads SGHRS; CDR2 reads YFSETQ. Diagnostic assessment was based on clinical symptoms, serum thyroxine and TRAb, thyroid ultrasound and orbital computed tomography. Using more than 7.5 ml of fresh peripheral blood, PBMCs were prepared. The chain has TRBV5-1 and TRBJ2-1, with D unresolved. This clonotype was obtained from a man aged 50 to 59 with Graves' ophthalmopathy. Material for sequencing was blood. The CDR3 DNA reads as TGCGCCAGCAGCTCGGAATTTCTAGTCAGCAATGAGCAGTTCTTC. Amino acids: CASSSEFLVSNEQFF.